These 9 T cell receptor beta chains share one sample of origin, sequenced in a study of early T cells in non-severe SARS-CoV-2 infection. TCRdb re-analysed the 5' RACE reads in MiXCR, keeping a single row per CDR3 protein. The table lists about 60,000 distinct CDR3 sequences, around 12% of them singletons, with 4.8% in the top ten. Sequenced material: whole blood. Receptors originate from an adult who was a healthcare worker with PCR-confirmed SARS-CoV-2 infection or an uninfected control (not recorded which).

This clonotype was seen a handful of times. V gene TRBV12-5 combines with J gene TRBJ1-1; D gene uncertain. CDR1 and CDR2 from the germline V gene are LGHNT and FRNRAP. V dropped 4 bases and J dropped 1 base, with 4 bases sitting between them. This CDR3 has 12 amino acids. The CDR3 spells CASGYENTEAFF. The CDR3 region has the DNA TGTGCTAGTGGTTACGAGAACACTGAAGCTTTCTTT.

This clonotype was seen ten or more times. The genes are TRBV25-1 and TRBJ1-4, with TRBD1 as a possible D gene (5 bases). V was clipped by 2 bases and J by 7 bases, with 11 bases between them. In germline, CDR1 is MGHDK, CDR2 SYGVNS. The length of the CDR3 is 14 residues. CDR3 loop: CASSEEGLGEKLFF. CDR3 DNA sequence: TGTGCCAGCAGTGAAGAGGGGCTAGGTGAAAAACTGTTTTTT.

This clonotype was seen many times. The chain carries TRBV7-9 and TRBJ1-1; perhaps TRBD1 as D (5 bases). Germline loops: CDR1 SEHNR, CDR2 FQNEAQ (reference sequence). The CDR3 has 15 residues. V was trimmed by 1 base and J by 1 base, leaving 10 bases between them. CDR3 sequence reads: CASSLGAGSNTEAFF. CDR3 coding DNA: TGTGCCAGCAGCTTAGGAGCAGGGTCGAACACTGAAGCTTTCTTT.

This chain uses TRBV2 with TRBJ1-1; 10 positions agree with TRBD1. V was pared by 6 bases and J by 0 bases, with 1 base of the junction left unmatched. CDR1 and CDR2 (germline): SNHLY, FYNNEI. The CDR3 extends over 14 amino acids. The DNA for the CDR3 is TGTGCCAGCAGGGACAGGGGGTTGAACACTGAAGCTTTCTTT. It yields the protein CASRDRGLNTEAFF.

The gene calls are TRBV7-9 and TRBJ2-4; tentatively, D is TRBD1 (6 bases). CDR1 is SEHNR, CDR2 FQNEAQ, per germline (reference sequence). This CDR3 spans 13 amino acids. V shed 5 bases and J shed 8 bases, with 13 bases lying between them. DNA for the CDR3: TGTGCCAGCAGCCCGGACAGAGGAGACATTCAGTACTTC. Its translation: CASSPDRGDIQYF.

This clonotype has at least ten counts. This chain joins TRBV20-1 and TRBJ2-7, with 9 bases lining up with TRBD1. V lost 5 bases, J lost 3 bases, and 5 bases stayed unmatched. Germline loops: CDR1 DFQATT, CDR2 SNEGSKA (reference sequence). There are 13 residues in the CDR3. CDR3 residues: CSAGTGPNYEQYF. Here the CDR3 DNA reads TGCAGTGCTGGGACAGGGCCGAACTACGAGCAGTACTTC.

This clonotype was recorded at least ten times. The chain uses TRBV19 and TRBJ2-7; D is possibly TRBD2 (5 bases). V shed 10 bases and J shed 0 bases, with 19 bases lying between them. The CDR3 has 15 residues. Germline values: CDR1 LNHDA, CDR2 SQIVND (reference sequence). For the CDR3, the DNA is TGTGCCACCACGACCGGAGGTTCCAGCTCCTACGAGCAGTACTTC. It yields the protein CATTTGGSSSYEQYF.

This clonotype was seen ten or more times. The chain couples TRBV7-6 to TRBJ2-3, with unresolved D. The CDR3 contains 12 residues. From germline, CDR1 is SGHVS and CDR2 FNYEAQ. V was clipped by 4 bases and J by 3 bases, with 5 bases between them. This CDR3 reads CASSSATDTQYF. CDR3 nucleotide sequence: TGTGCCAGCAGCTCAGCGACAGATACGCAGTATTTT.

This clonotype was picked up many times. The chain recombines TRBV24-1 with TRBJ2-5, with D possibly being TRBD1 or TRBD2 (6 bases each). Trimming removed 1 base from V and 2 bases from J, with 10 bases in between. Germline CDR1 KGHDR, CDR2 SFDVKD. This CDR3 contains 15 residues. The CDR3 region is CATSDFRGGQETQYF. CDR3 DNA sequence: TGTGCCACCAGTGATTTCAGGGGAGGACAAGAGACCCAGTACTTC.